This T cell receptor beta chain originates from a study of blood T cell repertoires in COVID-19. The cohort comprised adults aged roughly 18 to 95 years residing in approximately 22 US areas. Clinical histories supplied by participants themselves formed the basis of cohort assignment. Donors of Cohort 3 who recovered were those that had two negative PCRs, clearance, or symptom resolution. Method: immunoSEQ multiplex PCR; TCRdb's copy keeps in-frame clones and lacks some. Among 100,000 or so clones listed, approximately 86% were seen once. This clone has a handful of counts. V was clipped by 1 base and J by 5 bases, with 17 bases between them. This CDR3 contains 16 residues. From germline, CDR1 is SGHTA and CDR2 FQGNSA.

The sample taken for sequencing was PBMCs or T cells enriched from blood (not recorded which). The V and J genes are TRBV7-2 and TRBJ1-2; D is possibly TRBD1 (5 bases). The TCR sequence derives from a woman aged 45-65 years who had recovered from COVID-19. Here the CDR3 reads CASSLDPTGGRYGYTF. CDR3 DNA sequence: TGTGCCAGCAGCTTAGACCCCACAGGTGGACGGTATGGCTACACCTTC.